Listed here are 31 T cell receptor beta chains from one sample, sequenced in a study of CD4+ T cells in melanoma. The repertoire was sequenced with immunoSEQ multiplex PCR; TCRdb's copy has only in-frame clones and lacks some. Here the sample spans about 110,000 clones, about nine tenths being singletons. The specimen was peripheral blood. The source of these receptors is a human donor with melanoma.

The V gene is TRBV7-2, the J gene TRBJ2-4; TRBD1 agrees at 7 bases. V trimming: 5 bases; J trimming: 8 bases; junction bases outside the gene matches: 12. Germline V gives CDR1 SGHTA, CDR2 FQGNSA. CDR3 length: 15 residues. The CDR3 protein is CASSADRVNGDIQYF. The CDR3 DNA sequence: TGTGCCAGCAGCGCCGACAGGGTAAATGGAGACATTCAGTACTTC.

The chain employs TRBV7-3 and TRBJ2-7, with 10 bases identical to TRBD1. The CDR3 runs to 15 residues. CDR1 and CDR2 (germline): SGHTA, FQGTGA. The V segment lost 4 bases and the J segment 4 bases; nucleotides outside the gene matches: 7. CDR3 bases: TGTGCCAGCAGCTCTCCGGACAGGGGGAATTACGAGCAGTACTTC. This sequence encodes CASSSPDRGNYEQYF. The full variable domain, its missing parts supplied by reference TRBV7-3 and TRBJ2-7, is GAGVSQTPSNKVTEKGKYVELRCDPISGHTALYWYRQSLGQGPEFLIYFQGTGAADDSGLPNDRFFAVRPEGSVSTLKIQRTERGDSAVYLCASSSPDRGNYEQYFGPGTRLTVT.

The chain employs TRBV4-3 and TRBJ1-5; D might be TRBD1 (6 bases). The V gene lost 3 bases and the J gene lost 1 base, with 16 bases spanning the gap. Germline V lookup: CDR1 LGHNA, CDR2 YSLEER. The CDR3 contains 17 residues. CDR3 region: CASSHSAGANSNQPQHF. CDR3 bases: TGCGCCAGCAGCCACTCTGCGGGGGCGAACAGCAATCAGCCCCAGCATTTT.

DNA for the CDR3: TGTGCCAGTAGGGCGAGCACAGATACGCAGTATTTT. Translating gives CASRASTDTQYF. This chain connects TRBV19 to TRBJ2-3; D is undetermined. The V and J ends lost 6 bases and 0 bases respectively, with 4 bases between them. CDR1 and CDR2 (germline): LNHDA, SQIVND (reference sequence). The CDR3 sequence is 12 residues long.

This chain connects TRBV4-1 to TRBJ1-2, with D maybe TRBD1 (6 bases). The CDR3 spans 15 residues. Per the germline V gene, CDR1 is MGHRA and CDR2 is YSYEKL. V shed 3 bases and J shed 1 base, with 12 bases lying between them. CDR3: CASSHTGTLNYGYTF. The CDR3 DNA reads as TGCGCCAGCAGCCACACCGGGACACTTAACTATGGCTACACCTTC.

The chain employs TRBV21-1 and TRBJ2-2; the listed D gene, TRBD2, was not tested against the DNA. TRBV21-1 is a known pseudogene. CDR3 length: 17 amino acids. CDR3 sequence (DNA): TGTGCCAGCAGCAGCCCGGGAGGCGGGGTCCCTTCCGGGGAGCTGTTTTTT. Its translation: CASSSPGGGVPSGELFF.

The V call is TRBV5-1, the J call TRBJ2-1; D is unresolved. Germline V lookup: CDR1 SGHRS, CDR2 YFSETQ. The V end was cut by 4 bases, the J end by 6 bases, with 20 bases between. This CDR3 contains 16 residues. CDR3 nucleotides: TGCGCCAGCAGCCAAACGGGTGTAGCTTGGGTCAATGAGCAGTTCTTC. Translating it yields CASSQTGVAWVNEQFF.

This chain uses TRBV7-2 with TRBJ1-2, with 9 bases that match TRBD1. Per germline, CDR1 SGHTA and CDR2 FQGNSA. The CDR3 sequence is 12 residues long. Trimming removed 5 bases from V and 8 bases from J; junction bases left unmatched: 3. The CDR3 region has the DNA TGTGCCAGCAGCCGGACAGGGGAGGGCTACACCTTC. Translating it yields CASSRTGEGYTF.

The chain carries TRBV6-5 and TRBJ2-2; 10 bases align to TRBD2. The CDR3 is 15 amino acids. J lost 4 bases, V lost 7 bases, and 6 bases had no gene match. The germline V gene has CDR1 MNHEY and CDR2 SVGAGI. In DNA form, the CDR3 reads TGTGCCAGCACCGAGCGGGGGGGCGGCACCGGGGAGCTGTTTTTT. This gives the protein CASTERGGGTGELFF.

This clone has a handful of counts. The rearrangement joins TRBV4-1 to TRBJ1-1, with TRBD1 as a possible D gene (6 bases). This CDR3 is built from 15 residues. Trimming left V 4 bases short and J 0 bases short, with 12 bases between. In germline, CDR1 is MGHRA, CDR2 YSYEKL. The CDR3 region is CASSLGGGLNTEAFF. CDR3 nucleotides: TGCGCCAGCAGCCTAGGGGGAGGGCTGAACACTGAAGCTTTCTTT.

This clone was recorded only once. The rearrangement links TRBV11-2 to TRBJ2-1, with D unclear. This CDR3 is built from 13 residues. V shed 2 bases and J shed 7 bases, with 9 bases lying between them. CDR1 is SGHAT, CDR2 FQNNGV, per germline. CDR3 sequence (DNA): TGTGCCAGCAGCTTATCCTTATCAAATGAGCAGTTCTTC. As protein: CASSLSLSNEQFF.

The V gene is TRBV7-2, the J gene TRBJ2-5; D gene unclear. The germline V gene has CDR1 SGHTA and CDR2 FQGNSA. Trimming removed 5 bases at V and 4 bases at J, with 11 bases between. This CDR3 region has 13 residues. The CDR3, as DNA: TGTGCCAGCAGCCCCCGCTTGGGAGAGACCCAGTACTTC. Translating gives CASSPRLGETQYF.

The rearrangement uses TRBV28 and TRBJ2-5, with 7 nucleotides matching TRBD1. CDR1 and CDR2 from the germline V gene are MDHEN and SYDVKM. CDR3 size: 15 residues. With V trimmed by 6 bases and J by 2 bases, 9 bases remained unmatched. The CDR3 coding sequence is TGTGCCAGCAGCCGGACAGGACTTAAACAAGAGACCCAGTACTTC. Translated, it gives CASSRTGLKQETQYF.

J is TRBJ2-1 and V is TRBV5-1; TRBD2 aligns across 9 bases. With V trimmed by 5 bases and J by 8 bases, 8 bases remained unmatched. The CDR3 runs 14 residues. Germline V gives CDR1 SGHRS, CDR2 YFSETQ. CDR3 amino acids: CASRREGFGDEQFF. In DNA, the CDR3 is TGCGCCAGCAGGCGGGAGGGCTTTGGCGATGAGCAGTTCTTC.

The chain carries TRBV4-3 and TRBJ2-7; TRBD1 aligns across 9 bases. This CDR3 is 16 amino acids long. The V and J ends lost 0 bases and 6 bases, in that order; junction bases with no gene match: 9. Germline V gene lookup returns CDR1 LGHNA and CDR2 YSLEER. The chain's CDR3 is CASSQDRDRVSSEQYF. The CDR3 coding sequence is TGCGCCAGCAGCCAAGATCGGGACAGGGTATCCAGCGAGCAGTACTTC.

The rearrangement uses TRBV5-5 and TRBJ2-3, with TRBD2 identical over 7 bases. The germline V gene encodes CDR1 SGHKS and CDR2 YYEKEE (reference sequence). Germline trimming cut 4 bases from V and 3 bases from J; bases unmatched to any gene: 17. The CDR3 is 18 residues long. CDR3 amino acids: CASSPRVISGRGTDTQYF. The CDR3 DNA reads TGTGCCAGCAGCCCAAGGGTCATTAGCGGGCGGGGGACAGATACGCAGTATTTT.

V and J are TRBV7-9 and TRBJ1-3; D remains ambiguous. The CDR3 spans 13 residues. Germline V gene data show CDR1 as SEHNR and CDR2 as FQNEAQ (reference sequence). Trimming pared 8 bases from V and 1 base from J, leaving 9 bases between. CDR3: CASQAGSGNTIYF. DNA of the CDR3: TGTGCCAGCCAAGCTGGTTCTGGAAACACCATATATTTT.

As DNA, the CDR3 is TGTGCCAGCAGCTTATCGGGGGGGGCCAATCAGCCCCAGCATTTT. This codes for CASSLSGGANQPQHF. This chain connects TRBV7-2 to TRBJ1-5; tentatively, D is TRBD1 (6 bases). CDR3 length equals 15 residues. V was clipped by 2 bases and J by 3 bases, with 11 bases between them. Germline loops: CDR1 SGHTA, CDR2 FQGNSA.

The chain uses TRBV12-5 and TRBJ1-3; D is uncertain. The germline CDR1 and CDR2 sequences are LGHNT and FRNRAP. This CDR3 contains 11 residues. V lost 5 bases and J 2 bases, leaving 1 base between the germline ends. This CDR3 reads CASGTGNTIYF. The CDR3 DNA sequence: TGTGCTAGTGGTACTGGAAACACCATATATTTT. The variable domain in full, with the rest retrieved from reference TRBV12-5 and TRBJ1-3, is DARVTQTPRHKVTEMGQEVTMRCQPILGHNTVFWYRQTMMQGLELLAYFRNRAPLDDSGMPKDRFSAEMPDATLATLKIQPSEPRDSAVYFCASGTGNTIYFGEGSWLTVV.

Concerning this clone: Within the sample, other DNA sequences also encode this same CDR3. The J gene is TRBJ1-2, the V gene TRBV5-5, with 7 bases lining up with TRBD1. CDR1 SGHKS and CDR2 YYEKEE come from the germline V gene (reference sequence). There are 14 residues in the CDR3. V gave up 2 bases and J gave up 4 bases; unmatched junction bases: 5. CDR3 in amino acids: CASSLKPGGYGYTF. In DNA, the CDR3 is TGTGCCAGCAGCTTAAAACCAGGGGGCTATGGCTACACCTTC.

V is TRBV7-2 and J is TRBJ1-5; 7 nucleotides match TRBD1. Trimming at V came to 5 bases and at J to 7 bases, leaving 8 bases not matched to a gene. Germline-derived CDR1 and CDR2 are SGHTA and FQGNSA. The length of the CDR3 is 14 residues. The CDR3 DNA reads TGTGCCAGCAGCACAGGGGCCCCGGGACAGCCCCAGCATTTT. It yields the protein CASSTGAPGQPQHF.

V gene TRBV7-9 combines with J gene TRBJ2-7, with TRBD1 identical over 7 bases. J lost 4 bases, V lost 1 base, and 4 bases had no gene match. Germline V gene lookup returns CDR1 SEHNR and CDR2 FQNEAQ (reference sequence). This CDR3 is built from 14 residues. The CDR3 region has the DNA TGTGCCAGCAGCTTAGGACAGGGAATGTACGAGCAGTACTTC. Protein product: CASSLGQGMYEQYF.

The chain uses TRBV7-9 and TRBJ1-2, with unresolved D. Germline CDR1 SEHNR, CDR2 FQNEAQ (reference sequence). V lost 5 bases to trimming and J lost 8 bases, with 18 bases between them. There are 14 residues in the CDR3. The CDR3 spells CASSLRNGEEGYTF. The CDR3 DNA reads TGTGCCAGCAGCCTTCGAAACGGGGAGGAAGGCTACACCTTC.

The V call is TRBV7-2, the J call TRBJ1-2; 8 bases are a match to TRBD1. CDR3 length: 16 residues. Looked up from germline, CDR1 is SGHTA and CDR2 is FQGNSA. Trimming took 0 bases from V and 0 from J; bases not matched to a gene: 3. The CDR3 region has the DNA TGTGCCAGCAGCTTAGCCCAGGGGGCGACTAACTATGGCTACACCTTC. It codes for CASSLAQGATNYGYTF.

The chain joins TRBV5-1 to TRBJ2-1; D is unclear. The V and J ends lost 5 bases and 0 bases respectively, with 12 bases between them. CDR1 is SGHRS, CDR2 YFSETQ, per germline. CDR3 length equals 15 residues. The CDR3 DNA follows: TGCGCCAGCAGTTCCCGTCCTAGCTCCTACAATGAGCAGTTCTTC. It is translated as CASSSRPSSYNEQFF. Variable domain in full (rest from reference TRBV5-1 and TRBJ2-1): KAGVTQTPRYLIKTRGQQVTLSCSPISGHRSVSWYQQTPGQGLQFLFEYFSETQRNKGNFPGRFSGRQFSNSRSEMNVSTLELGDSALYLCASSSRPSSYNEQFFGPGTRLTVL.

The chain employs TRBV11-2 and TRBJ2-7; a possible D gene is TRBD1 (6 bases). Germline-derived CDR1 and CDR2 are SGHAT and FQNNGV. The CDR3 is 18 residues long. Between the trimmed V and J ends, which lost 5 bases and 0 bases, there was a span of 23 bases. The CDR3 coding sequence is TGTGCCAGCAGCCCAAGGGAACCGGGACAACCTTACTCCTACGAGCAGTACTTC. Translated, it gives CASSPREPGQPYSYEQYF. Full variable domain (missing parts from reference TRBV11-2 and TRBJ2-7): EAGVAQSPRYKIIEKRQSVAFWCNPISGHATLYWYQQILGQGPKLLIQFQNNGVVDDSQLPKDRFSAERLKGVDSTLKIQPAKLEDSAVYLCASSPREPGQPYSYEQYFGPGTRLTVT.

CDR3 sequence (DNA): TGCGCCAGCAGTGAGGTTTCCGGGACGGACATTCAGTACTTC. It is translated as CASSEVSGTDIQYF. The chain joins TRBV10-2 to TRBJ2-4; D is possibly TRBD1 or TRBD2 (5 bases each). The CDR3 length is 14 residues. Germline values: CDR1 WSHSY, CDR2 SAAADI. V was pared by 2 bases and J by 8 bases, with 13 bases between.

The chain couples TRBV19 to TRBJ2-4; a possible D gene is TRBD2 (5 bases). Trimming cost V 5 bases and J 0 bases, with 8 bases left between them. This CDR3 spans 14 amino acids. Germline CDR1 reads LNHDA; CDR2 reads SQIVND (reference sequence). CDR3 coding DNA: TGTGCCAGTAGTGCCGAGGGAGCCAAAAACATTCAGTACTTC. Its protein product is CASSAEGAKNIQYF.

V gene TRBV9 combines with J gene TRBJ2-1; TRBD2 matches at 11 bases. Germline-derived CDR1 and CDR2 are SGDLS and YYNGEE. The CDR3 has 14 residues. V dropped 5 bases and J dropped 3; count of bases not matched to a gene: 1. CDR3 sequence reads: CASSTSGGYNEQFF. CDR3 sequence (DNA): TGTGCCAGCAGTACTAGCGGGGGCTACAATGAGCAGTTCTTC.

The V call is TRBV9, the J call TRBJ1-4; 7 bases fit TRBD1. Germline values: CDR1 SGDLS, CDR2 YYNGEE. V lost 3 bases and J lost 8; bases outside the gene matches: 7. The CDR3 runs to 14 residues. The DNA for the CDR3 is TGTGCCAGCAGCGCCTACAGGGGTGGCGAAAAACTGTTTTTT. This codes for CASSAYRGGEKLFF.

This chain connects TRBV11-2 to TRBJ2-7; D is unclear. The germline gives CDR1 SGHAT, CDR2 FQNNGV. This CDR3 contains 12 residues. V dropped 0 bases and J dropped 10 bases, with 10 bases sitting between them. CDR3 sequence reads: CASSLEQAGQYF. The CDR3 nucleotides read TGTGCCAGCAGCTTAGAGCAGGCCGGACAGTACTTC.